A single T cell receptor beta chain is shown here with its context. Its specificity is not known. Trimming at V came to 10 bases and at J to 10 bases, leaving 18 bases not matched to a gene. CDR1 LNHDA and CDR2 SQIVND come from the germline V gene (reference sequence). This CDR3 is 15 amino acids long. The sample comes from a study of shared clonotypes between healthy human individuals. Study-level results: A generally larger estimated richness was seen in naive subsets than in memory subsets.

HIV-negative, healthy adults without recent acute infections or vaccinations were the donors. Naive CD45RA+ and memory CD45RA-negative subsets were split from CD4+ cells. Profiled with immunoSEQ multiplex PCR; TCRdb holds only in-frame clones, not every one. The table has 2 million to 2.5 million clones, more than 85% seen once. The source is a man in his late teens or twenties in good health. Some clones in this sample may be carry-over from other donors' samples. Specimen: naive CD4+ T cells from PBMCs. Specified subset: CD45RA+ positively selected. V and J are TRBV19 and TRBJ2-1; 8 bases align to TRBD1. The CDR3: CATSRGTGVLGEQFF. DNA of the CDR3: TGTGCCACCTCAAGGGGGACAGGAGTGTTGGGAGAGCAGTTCTTC.